Below, 23 T cell receptor beta chains from the same sample are listed, as sequenced in a study of cytomegalovirus exposure and HLA in healthy donors. The PCR was carried out with 60 Vbeta primers and 13 Jbeta primers. The data were produced by immunoSEQ multiplex PCR, yet TCRdb's version contains in-frame clones alone and is incomplete. Its listing shows around 140,000 clones. Sequencing was done on a sample of PBMCs. These receptors originate from a woman aged 40 to 49 in good health and CMV-seronegative.

V usage is TRBV6-1 and J usage is TRBJ1-5, with unresolved D. Germline V gives CDR1 MNHNS, CDR2 SASEGT. The CDR3 loop spans 16 amino acids. The germline V and J ends were trimmed by 3 bases and 3 bases, with 15 bases remaining between them. The CDR3 DNA reads as TGTGCCAGCAGTGACCGAGCCCCGGGATACAATCAGCCCCAGCATTTT. As protein: CASSDRAPGYNQPQHF.

V usage is TRBV11-3 and J usage is TRBJ2-2; no definite D call. The V gene's germline CDR1 is SGHNT and CDR2 YENEEA. This CDR3 has 12 amino acids. V lost 5 bases and J lost 5, with 6 bases in between. The CDR3 bases are TGTGCCAGCAGCCCAGTGACCGGGGAGCTGTTTTTT. It is translated as CASSPVTGELFF.

CDR3 sequence: CASSPFRDRGQEAFF. The CDR3 DNA is TGTGCCAGCAGCCCCTTCCGGGACAGGGGGCAAGAAGCTTTCTTT. This rearrangement joins TRBV7-2 to TRBJ1-1; 12 nucleotides line up with TRBD1. Germline V gene lookup returns CDR1 SGHTA and CDR2 FQGNSA. The CDR3 sequence is 15 residues long. J gave up 8 bases and V 5 bases, and 9 bases lay outside the gene matches.

J is TRBJ1-3 and V is TRBV6-5; TRBD1 is a possible D gene (5 bases). The V end was cut by 7 bases, the J end by 4 bases, with 11 bases between. The CDR3 spans 13 residues. The germline V gene has CDR1 MNHEY and CDR2 SVGAGI. As DNA, the CDR3 is TGTGCCAGCATCGGTGGGGCCGGAAACACCATATATTTT. Protein sequence: CASIGGAGNTIYF.

The CDR3, as DNA: TGTGCCAGCAGTTTAAGCGGGGCCTTCCAAGAGACCCAGTACTTC. The encoded protein is CASSLSGAFQETQYF. The chain couples TRBV28 to TRBJ2-5, with TRBD2 identical over 7 bases. The CDR3 spans 15 residues. The germline CDR1 and CDR2 sequences are MDHEN and SYDVKM. The V segment lost 2 bases and the J segment 1 base; nucleotides outside the gene matches: 4.

This chain connects TRBV29-1 to TRBJ2-2; TRBD2 aligns across 7 bases. Losses at the gene ends were 6 bases for V and 4 bases for J; bases not matched to a gene: 14. CDR1 is SQVTM, CDR2 ANQGSEA, per germline. This CDR3 contains 16 residues. Here the CDR3 DNA reads TGCAGCGTCCGAGGAGGATCCAGCGGGACCACCGGGGAGCTGTTTTTT. Its translation: CSVRGGSSGTTGELFF.

The chain recombines TRBV7-2 with TRBJ2-1; TRBD1 agrees at 8 bases. Trimming cost V 4 bases and J 4 bases; bases outside gene matches: 6. There are 15 residues in the CDR3. Germline V CDR1 and CDR2: SGHTA, FQGNSA. The CDR3 loop is CASSSGQGVYNEQFF. The CDR3 DNA reads TGTGCCAGCAGCTCAGGACAGGGAGTATACAATGAGCAGTTCTTC. Filled out from reference TRBV7-2 and TRBJ2-1, the complete variable domain reads GAGVSQSPSNKVTEKGKDVELRCDPISGHTALYWYRQSLGQGLEFLIYFQGNSAPDKSGLPSDRFSAERTGGSVSTLTIQRTQQEDSAVYLCASSSGQGVYNEQFFGPGTRLTVL.

The rearrangement uses TRBV10-3 and TRBJ1-2; a possible D gene is TRBD1 (6 bases). This CDR3 contains 11 residues. CDR1 is ENHRY, CDR2 SYGVKD, per germline. The V end lost 10 bases, the J end lost 2 bases, and 8 bases lay between the germline ends. The CDR3 sequence is CATTGNYGYTF. The CDR3 DNA sequence: TGTGCCACCACAGGGAACTATGGCTACACCTTC.

The chain carries TRBV7-3 and TRBJ2-3, with D possibly matching TRBD2 (5 bases). The CDR3 contains 13 residues. Germline values: CDR1 SGHTA, CDR2 FQGTGA. The V gene lost 2 bases and the J gene lost 4 bases, with 7 bases spanning the gap. The CDR3 bases are TGTGCCAGCAGCTTAGCGGGCCCAGATACGCAGTATTTT. The encoded protein is CASSLAGPDTQYF.

This rearrangement joins TRBV20-1 to TRBJ2-5; no reliable D call. The J call may be incorrect, as the DNA end agrees better with TRBJ2-7. CDR3 length: 10 residues. In germline, CDR1 is DFQATT, CDR2 SNEGSKA (reference sequence). CDR3 amino acids: CSAPNYEQYF. As DNA, the CDR3 is TGCAGTGCCCCAAACTACGAGCAGTACTTC.

The V call is TRBV29-1, the J call TRBJ1-2; the match to TRBD1 covers 9 bases. Per the germline V gene, CDR1 is SQVTM and CDR2 is ANQGSEA. This CDR3 region has 14 residues. After removal of 6 bases from V and 4 bases from J, the junction contained 9 bases not matched to a gene. This CDR3 reads CSVLKGTGSYGYTF. In DNA form, the CDR3 reads TGCAGCGTCCTCAAGGGGACAGGGAGCTATGGCTACACCTTC.

The genes are TRBV9 and TRBJ1-6; 7 bases agree with TRBD1. After removal of 0 bases from V and 7 bases from J, the junction contained 7 bases not matched to a gene. Germline V gene data show CDR1 as SGDLS and CDR2 as YYNGEE. The CDR3 has 16 residues. The CDR3 loop is CASSVGQGEGNSPLHF. The CDR3 coding sequence is TGTGCCAGCAGCGTAGGACAGGGAGAGGGGAATTCACCCCTCCACTTT.

The J gene is TRBJ1-2, the V gene TRBV7-3, with D maybe TRBD1 (6 bases). The CDR3 is 15 residues long. V was shortened by 4 bases and J by 8 bases, with 20 bases between the two germline ends. Germline V lookup: CDR1 SGHTA, CDR2 FQGTGA. The CDR3 sequence is CASSSTGSSATGYTF. The DNA of the CDR3 is TGTGCCAGCAGCTCGACAGGCTCCAGTGCGACGGGCTACACCTTC.

V usage is TRBV7-3 and J usage is TRBJ1-2, with 9 positions matching TRBD1. The V gene's germline CDR1 is SGHTA and CDR2 FQGTGA. The CDR3 length is 14 residues. V trimming: 5 bases; J trimming: 8 bases; junction bases outside the gene matches: 9. CDR3 bases: TGTGCCAGCAGCCGGGGACAGGGTCTGGGGGGCTACACCTTC. Translated: CASSRGQGLGGYTF.

The gene calls are TRBV28 and TRBJ2-7; 9 nucleotides agree with TRBD1. V shed 4 bases, J shed 0 bases, and the junction held 13 bases outside the gene matches. The CDR3 totals 18 residues. CDR1 and CDR2 from the germline V gene are MDHEN and SYDVKM. The CDR3 loop is CASSSVPGQGLSSYEQYV. The CDR3 coding sequence is TGTGCCAGCAGTTCGGTCCCGGGACAGGGCCTGAGCTCCTACGAGCAGTACGTC.

The chain combines TRBV4-1 with TRBJ1-2; 8 bases fit TRBD1. CDR1 is MGHRA and CDR2 is YSYEKL in the germline V gene. V trimming: 7 bases; J trimming: 0 bases; junction bases outside the gene matches: 7. The CDR3 length is 15 residues. CDR3 region: CASTRQGQTNYGYTF. CDR3 DNA sequence: TGCGCCAGCACCCGACAGGGGCAAACTAACTATGGCTACACCTTC.

This rearrangement joins TRBV5-4 to TRBJ1-1, with 8 bases fitting TRBD1. The CDR3 runs to 15 residues. Germline V lookup: CDR1 SGHNT, CDR2 YYREEE (reference sequence). The J segment lost 5 bases and the V segment lost 3 bases, leaving 9 bases of the junction unmatched. CDR3 protein: CASSYTGGRLTEAFF. The CDR3 bases are TGTGCCAGCAGCTATACAGGGGGACGGTTAACTGAAGCTTTCTTT.

This chain links TRBV5-1 with TRBJ1-1, with D maybe TRBD1 (5 bases). The CDR3 is 14 residues long. Germline V CDR1 and CDR2: SGHRS, YFSETQ. V was clipped by 3 bases and J by 6 bases, with 15 bases between them. CDR3 in DNA: TGCGCCAGCAGCTGGGGGGAGGGTAGCGCTGAAGCTTTCTTT. Encoded protein: CASSWGEGSAEAFF.

The CDR3 region has the DNA TGTGCCAGCAGTCGGACAGGGCTAATGAACACTGAAGCTTTCTTT. This encodes CASSRTGLMNTEAFF. V is TRBV28 and J is TRBJ1-1; 8 bases agree with TRBD1. Germline trimming cut 5 bases from V and 0 bases from J; bases unmatched to any gene: 5. The germline CDR1 and CDR2 sequences are MDHEN and SYDVKM. The CDR3 runs to 15 residues.

The rearrangement joins TRBV5-4 to TRBJ1-5; no clear D gene. Trimming took 2 bases from V and 6 from J, leaving 12 bases between them. Germline CDR1 and CDR2: SGHNT and YYREEE (reference sequence). There are 14 residues in the CDR3. The DNA of the CDR3 is TGTGCCAGCAGCTTCGGCGGCTCCAGTCAGCCCCAGCATTTT. It yields the protein CASSFGGSSQPQHF.

V is TRBV5-1 and J is TRBJ2-7; 16 bases line up with TRBD2. The CDR3 totals 16 residues. V lost 4 bases and J lost 2; bases outside the gene matches: 3. The germline CDR1 and CDR2 sequences are SGHRS and YFSETQ. The CDR3 region has the DNA TGCGCCAGCAGCGGGGGACTAGCGGGGGGGACCTACGAGCAGTACTTC. Residues: CASSGGLAGGTYEQYF.

In the case of this clone: Other DNA sequences in this specimen translate into the identical CDR3. This rearrangement joins TRBV5-1 to TRBJ1-4; maybe TRBD1 (5 bases). The V end was cut by 4 bases, the J end by 0 bases, with 7 bases between. Germline CDR1 and CDR2: SGHRS and YFSETQ. The CDR3 is 14 amino acids. CDR3: CASSLGATNEKLFF. DNA for the CDR3: TGCGCCAGCAGCCTAGGGGCAACTAATGAAAAACTGTTTTTT.

This chain links TRBV7-2 with TRBJ2-3, with D possibly matching TRBD2 (6 bases). V lost 4 bases, J lost 5 bases, and 19 bases lay in between. Germline-derived CDR1 and CDR2 are SGHTA and FQGNSA. The CDR3 runs 16 residues. The CDR3 coding sequence is TGTGCCAGCAGCTCGGGGACTTCCCAGGAGGTAGATACGCAGTATTTT. This translates into CASSSGTSQEVDTQYF.